This T cell receptor (beta chain) derives from a study of blood T cell repertoires in COVID-19 (dated by TCRdb to about 2020). The study in broad terms: Collaborator samples came from the United States, Italy and Spain and covered acute and convalescent phases of COVID-19. Deeply sampled blood TCRbeta repertoires from subjects exposed to, actively infected with, or recovered from COVID-19 were included in the dataset. The repertoires were released in a freely available public database meant as a resource for research on the immune response to SARS-CoV-2. Where HLA class I and class II types were available, the types were taken from metadata supplied by the sample provider, not from assay-based typing. The material from the prospective study consisted of cDNA or gDNA derived from T cells, B-cell-depleted T cells, or PBMCs. Samples were obtained from the ongoing ImmuneRACE study (first 160 participants) and from over 1,000 subjects provided by 6 global collaborators. Nearly every sample came with metadata listing a de-identified subject ID, COVID-19 status, age in years and sex. The paper's findings and limits, for the study overall: How much clinical and demographic metadata was included differed by source and by participant, and the metadata was provided uncurated.

On this clone: Its antigen is not yet known. No much larger clonotype is one base removed from it; base qualities were not supplied.

The junction shows trimming of 1 base on V and 7 bases on J, and the gene matches do not reach 10 bases of it. The germline V gene (reference sequence) gives CDR1 as GTSNPN and CDR2 as SVGIG. CDR3 length: 16 amino acids, cysteine to phenylalanine. The CDR3 DNA has 48 bases and is translated from base 1. The collaborating institutions used their own protocols to collect whole blood in K2EDTA tubes. For TCRbeta analysis, collaborators shipped samples as frozen whole blood, isolated PBMCs, or DNA extracted from either of those sample types. TCRbeta CDR3 regions were amplified from genomic DNA by means of the immunoSEQ Assay, a bias-controlled multiplex PCR. In the authors' own workflow: The number of nucleated cells in each sample was estimated from the amplification of reference gene primers within the assay. To quantify the absolute abundance of each unique TCRbeta CDR3 rearrangement, sequence reads were collapsed and filtered. For each sample, productive Simpson clonality was calculated as the square root of Simpson's diversity index over productive rearrangements. Not all clones reach the TCRdb copy of this immuneACCESS table, which keeps in-frame sequences only. Checked studies attribute under half of the gap to unresolved V genes and leave the rest unexplained. V and J calls and clone size are as listed in that table; D and trimming were resolved from the DNA. The sample table shows 150,000 to 200,000 clones, and around nine tenths are seen once. The top ten clonotypes cover 2.5% to 4% of the sample.

The V and J genes are TRBV30 and TRBJ1-6; 7 of the junction bases match TRBD1. Material for sequencing was peripheral blood. This TCR derives from a man aged 65-85 years with acute or convalescent COVID-19. The nucleotide sequence reads as follows: TGTGCCTGGAGTGCCACTGCGGGACAGACGAATTCACCCCTCCACTTT. Its coded protein is CAWSATAGQTNSPLHF.